Following are 16 T cell receptor beta chains from one sample sequenced in a study of beta chain features in type 1 diabetes (dated by TCRdb to between 2018 and 2020). Library prep was done by the immunoSEQ multiplex PCR assay. The High Capacity cDNA Reverse Transcription Kit was used to reverse transcribe all of the isolated RNA, meaning that expressed TCRB transcripts were what got sequenced. TCRdb's version of the immuneACCESS table is confined to in-frame rearrangements and falls short of the full clone set. An unresolved V gene accounts for under half of the shortfall where checked; the remainder is of unknown origin. This sample lists about 350,000 clones; 15% to 20% were detected once. Of the sample, 0.044% falls within the top ten clones. The sequenced sample was naive CD4+ T cells from blood. The sample's cell subset or site label is to be understood as: true naive CD4+ T cells. These TCRs come from a young woman in good health.

This clone was seen more than once but under ten times. The V and J genes are TRBV19 and TRBJ2-1; 9 bases align to TRBD1. Trimming removed 2 bases from V and 5 bases from J; junction bases left unmatched: 10. This CDR3 region has 17 residues. Looked up from germline, CDR1 is LNHDA and CDR2 is SQIVND (reference sequence). The CDR3 is CASSILGGTGSNNEQFF. CDR3 in DNA: TGTGCCAGTAGTATATTGGGTGGGACAGGGTCTAACAATGAGCAGTTCTTC.

The chain uses TRBV6-5 and TRBJ2-1, with a tentative D call TRBD1 (6 bases). The germline CDR1 and CDR2 sequences are MNHEY and SVGAGI. The CDR3 is 15 residues long. V lost 6 bases and J lost 0, with 12 bases in between. As DNA, the CDR3 is TGTGCCAGCAGAAGAACAGGGACCTCCTACAATGAGCAGTTCTTC. Residues: CASRRTGTSYNEQFF.

This clone was recorded a few times. The V and J genes are TRBV5-4 and TRBJ2-1; TRBD2 matches at 10 bases. The germline gives CDR1 SGHNT, CDR2 YYREEE (reference sequence). The CDR3 covers 16 residues. Unmatched junction bases numbered 5, after V lost 0 bases and J lost 5 bases. CDR3 coding DNA: TGTGCCAGCAGCTTGGGTGGGCTAGCGGGAGACAATGAGCAGTTCTTC. Protein product: CASSLGGLAGDNEQFF.

The table lists this clone with a few counts. The chain uses TRBV20-1 and TRBJ2-3; D is unclear. V lost 3 bases and J 6 bases, leaving 7 bases between the germline ends. The CDR3 sequence is 11 residues long. The germline gives CDR1 DFQATT, CDR2 SNEGSKA (reference sequence). The CDR3 here is CSASRRDTQYF. The CDR3 DNA reads as TGCAGTGCTAGTAGGCGGGATACGCAGTATTTT.

The rearrangement joins TRBV5-1 to TRBJ1-5; D gene uncertain. The CDR3 sequence is 15 residues long. Per germline, CDR1 SGHRS and CDR2 YFSETQ. V was cut by 1 base and J by 3 bases, with 11 bases left in between. The CDR3 sequence: CASSLFPGLNQPQHF. The CDR3 nucleotides are TGCGCCAGCAGCTTGTTCCCAGGACTCAATCAGCCCCAGCATTTT.

CDR3 sequence (DNA): TGTGCCACCAGCGATCGGTACGGCTACACCTTC. Protein sequence: CATSDRYGYTF. The genes are TRBV15 and TRBJ1-2; D not certain. This CDR3 contains 11 residues. The germline gives CDR1 LNHNV, CDR2 YYDKDF (reference sequence). V was pared by 5 bases and J by 8 bases, with 9 bases between.

The rearrangement joins TRBV5-1 to TRBJ2-3, with 8 bases identical to TRBD1. The CDR3 contains 15 residues. V lost 2 bases and J lost 1; bases outside the gene matches: 3. Per germline, CDR1 SGHRS and CDR2 YFSETQ. Written as DNA, the CDR3 is TGCGCCAGCAGCTTTCGGGACAGGCGCACAGATACGCAGTATTTT. Its protein is CASSFRDRRTDTQYF.

This clone has just a few counts. This chain links TRBV5-1 with TRBJ2-3; D perhaps matches TRBD2 (6 bases). Germline lookup yields CDR1 SGHRS and CDR2 YFSETQ. CDR3 length equals 14 residues. V dropped 4 bases and J dropped 2 bases, with 11 bases sitting between them. The CDR3 coding sequence is TGCGCCAGCAGCCAGGGACTTCACACAGATACGCAGTATTTT. It translates to CASSQGLHTDTQYF.

The chain is built from TRBV6-6 and TRBJ1-1, with D hard to call. Germline assignment: CDR1 MNHNY and CDR2 SVGAGI (reference sequence). The germline V and J ends were trimmed by 2 bases and 1 base, with 8 bases remaining between them. This CDR3 is built from 14 residues. This CDR3 is CASSYQPGNTEAFF. CDR3 DNA sequence: TGTGCCAGCAGTTACCAGCCGGGGAACACTGAAGCTTTCTTT.

This clone was observed a handful of times. The chain uses TRBV5-1 and TRBJ1-2, with a weak D call TRBD1 (5 bases). The length of the CDR3 is 13 residues. Deletions cut 0 bases from V and 8 bases from J, with 11 bases between. Germline assignment: CDR1 SGHRS and CDR2 YFSETQ. As DNA, the CDR3 is TGCGCCAGCAGCTTGGAAGAATCAGGGGGCTACACCTTC. It is translated as CASSLEESGGYTF.

The chain uses TRBV4-1 and TRBJ2-1, with TRBD2 as a possible D gene (5 bases). V gave up 5 bases and J gave up 6 bases, with 20 bases separating them. In germline, CDR1 is MGHRA, CDR2 YSYEKL. The CDR3 has 16 amino acids. As DNA, the CDR3 is TGCGCCAGCAGCTCCCAACGGCTCTTAGCGCCCAATGAGCAGTTCTTC. It encodes CASSSQRLLAPNEQFF.

A remark on this clone: This CDR3 is also generated by other DNA sequences in the sample. The chain couples TRBV7-2 to TRBJ2-7; D uncertain. This CDR3 region has 11 residues. The germline gives CDR1 SGHTA, CDR2 FQGNSA. The V and J ends lost 4 bases and 2 bases respectively, with 3 bases between them. CDR3 loop: CASSSAYEQYF. The CDR3 DNA sequence: TGTGCCAGCAGCTCCGCCTACGAGCAGTACTTC.

With regard to this clone: Other DNA sequences of this sample code for an identical CDR3. The genes are TRBV6-5 and TRBJ2-2, with TRBD1 matching 8 bases. Looked up from germline, CDR1 is MNHEY and CDR2 is SVGAGI. After removal of 6 bases from V and 2 bases from J, the junction contained 5 bases not matched to a gene. The CDR3 covers 15 residues. CDR3 sequence: CASRMGQANTGELFF. The CDR3 coding sequence is TGTGCCAGCAGGATGGGACAGGCCAACACCGGGGAGCTGTTTTTT.

The chain couples TRBV5-1 to TRBJ2-7; 8 bases map to TRBD1. CDR1 and CDR2 (germline): SGHRS, YFSETQ. The CDR3 is made up of 14 amino acids. Losses at the gene ends were 0 bases for V and 5 bases for J; bases not matched to a gene: 4. This CDR3 is CASSLVTGVHEQYF. As DNA, the CDR3 is TGCGCCAGCAGCTTGGTGACAGGGGTCCACGAGCAGTACTTC.

The chain has TRBV25-1 and TRBJ2-4, with D possibly matching TRBD1 (5 bases). V shed 5 bases and J shed 8 bases, with 10 bases lying between them. The CDR3 runs 12 residues. CDR1 and CDR2 from the germline V gene are MGHDK and SYGVNS. In DNA form, the CDR3 reads TGTGCCAGCAGTCCTCAGGGTGACATTCAGTACTTC. Translation gives CASSPQGDIQYF.

This clone was detected a few times. The chain couples TRBV18 to TRBJ1-1, with 8 bases lining up with TRBD1. The length of the CDR3 is 15 residues. Germline values: CDR1 KGHSH, CDR2 LQKENI. V shed 3 bases and J 1 base; nucleotides not matched to a gene: 4. As DNA, the CDR3 is TGTGCCAGCTCACCCTGGACAGGGAGGAACACTGAAGCTTTCTTT. Its protein product is CASSPWTGRNTEAFF.